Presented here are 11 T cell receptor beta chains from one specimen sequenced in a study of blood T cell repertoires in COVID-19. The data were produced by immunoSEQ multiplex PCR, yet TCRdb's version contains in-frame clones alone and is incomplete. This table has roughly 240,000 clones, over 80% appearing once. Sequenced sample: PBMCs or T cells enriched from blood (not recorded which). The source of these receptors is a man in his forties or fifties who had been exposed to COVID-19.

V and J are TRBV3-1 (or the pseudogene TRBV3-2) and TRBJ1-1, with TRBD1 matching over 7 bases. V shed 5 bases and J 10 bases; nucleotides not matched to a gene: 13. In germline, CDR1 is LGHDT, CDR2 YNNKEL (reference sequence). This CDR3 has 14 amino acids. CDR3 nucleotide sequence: TGTGCCAGCAGCTCCTTAGACAGGGCCAGTATAGCTTTCTTT. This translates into CASSSLDRASIAFF.

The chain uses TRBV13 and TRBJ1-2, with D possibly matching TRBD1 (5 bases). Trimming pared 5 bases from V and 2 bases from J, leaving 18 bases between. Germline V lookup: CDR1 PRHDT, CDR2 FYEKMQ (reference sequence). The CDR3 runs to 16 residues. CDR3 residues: CASSLRRKTANYGYTF. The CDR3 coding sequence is TGTGCCAGCAGCCTCCGCAGGAAGACAGCAAACTATGGCTACACCTTC.

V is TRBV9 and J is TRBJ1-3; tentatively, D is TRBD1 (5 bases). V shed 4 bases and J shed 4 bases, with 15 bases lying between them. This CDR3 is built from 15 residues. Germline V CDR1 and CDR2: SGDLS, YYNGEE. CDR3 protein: CASSSGGGVGNTIYF. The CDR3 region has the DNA TGTGCCAGCAGCTCCGGGGGAGGGGTCGGAAACACCATATATTTT.

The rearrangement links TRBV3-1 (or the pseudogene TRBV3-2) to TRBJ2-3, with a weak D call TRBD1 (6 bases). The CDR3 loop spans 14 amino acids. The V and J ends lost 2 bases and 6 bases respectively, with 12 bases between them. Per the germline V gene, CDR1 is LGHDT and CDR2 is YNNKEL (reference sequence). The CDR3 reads CASSQQTGMDTQYF. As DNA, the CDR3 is TGTGCCAGCAGCCAACAAACAGGGATGGATACGCAGTATTTT.

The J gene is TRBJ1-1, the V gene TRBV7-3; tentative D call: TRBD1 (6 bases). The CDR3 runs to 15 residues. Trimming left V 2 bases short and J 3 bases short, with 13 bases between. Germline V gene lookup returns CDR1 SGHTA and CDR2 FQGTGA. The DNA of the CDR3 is TGTGCCAGCAGCTTATCAGGGGCTGGGTACACTGAAGCTTTCTTT. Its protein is CASSLSGAGYTEAFF.

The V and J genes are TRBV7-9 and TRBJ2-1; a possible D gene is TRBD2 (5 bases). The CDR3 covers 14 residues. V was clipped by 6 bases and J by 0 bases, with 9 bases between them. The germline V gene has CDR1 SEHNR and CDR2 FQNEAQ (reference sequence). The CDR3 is CASRLGNSYNEQFF. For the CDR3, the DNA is TGTGCCAGCAGACTAGGGAACTCCTACAATGAGCAGTTCTTC.

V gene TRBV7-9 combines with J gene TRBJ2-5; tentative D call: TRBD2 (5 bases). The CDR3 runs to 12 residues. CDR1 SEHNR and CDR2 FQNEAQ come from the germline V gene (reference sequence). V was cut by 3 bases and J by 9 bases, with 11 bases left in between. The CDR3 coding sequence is TGTGCCAGCAGCTTTGCAGTGGAGGCCCAGTACTTC. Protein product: CASSFAVEAQYF.

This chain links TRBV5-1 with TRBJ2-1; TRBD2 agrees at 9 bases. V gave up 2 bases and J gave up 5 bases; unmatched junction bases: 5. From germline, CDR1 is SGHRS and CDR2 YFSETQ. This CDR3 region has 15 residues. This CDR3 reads CASSLLAGLDNEQFF. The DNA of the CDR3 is TGCGCCAGCAGCTTACTAGCGGGTCTGGACAATGAGCAGTTCTTC.

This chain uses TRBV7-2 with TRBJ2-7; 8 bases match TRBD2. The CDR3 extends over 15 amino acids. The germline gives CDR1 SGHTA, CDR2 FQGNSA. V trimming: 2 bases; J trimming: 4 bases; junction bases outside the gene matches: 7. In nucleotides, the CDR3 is TGTGCCAGCAGCTTATCGGGGGGGAGTTCATACGAGCAGTACTTC. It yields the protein CASSLSGGSSYEQYF.

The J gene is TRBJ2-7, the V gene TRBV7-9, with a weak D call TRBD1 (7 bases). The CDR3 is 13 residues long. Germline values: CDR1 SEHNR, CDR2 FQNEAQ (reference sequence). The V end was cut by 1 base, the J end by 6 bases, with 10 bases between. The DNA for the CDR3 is TGTGCCAGCAGCTTAGTTCAGGGGGGCGAGCAGTACGTC. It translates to CASSLVQGGEQYV.

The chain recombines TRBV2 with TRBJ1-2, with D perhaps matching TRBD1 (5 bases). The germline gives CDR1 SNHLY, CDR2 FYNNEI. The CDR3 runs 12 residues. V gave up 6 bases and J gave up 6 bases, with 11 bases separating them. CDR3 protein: CASSYSGDGYTF. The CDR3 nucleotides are TGTGCCAGCAGCTATTCGGGGGATGGCTACACCTTC.